Following are 31 T cell receptor beta chains from one sample sequenced in a study of blood T cell repertoires in COVID-19. Generated by immunoSEQ multiplex PCR, the TCRdb table keeps only in-frame clones and is missing some. The sample has fewer than 40,000 clones; 85% to 90% are singletons. The sequenced material came from peripheral blood. Receptor source: a man in his sixties with active COVID-19.

This chain uses TRBV25-1 with TRBJ1-1; D is ambiguous. Trimming cost V 0 bases and J 1 base, with 6 bases left between them. The CDR3 is 14 amino acids. Germline assignment: CDR1 MGHDK and CDR2 SYGVNS. The CDR3 DNA is TGTGCCAGCAGTGAATACCCAGGGAACACTGAAGCTTTCTTT. This translates into CASSEYPGNTEAFF. Full variable domain (outside the CDR3, taken from reference TRBV25-1 and TRBJ1-1): EADIYQTPRYLVIGTGKKITLECSQTMGHDKMYWYQQDPGMELHLIHYSYGVNSTEKGDLSSESTVSRIRTEHFPLTLESARPSHTSQYLCASSEYPGNTEAFFGQGTRLTVV.

In this sample, this clone turned up once. V gene TRBV4-3 combines with J gene TRBJ1-1; possible D gene TRBD1, 5 bases. CDR1 and CDR2 (germline): LGHNA, YSLEER. V shed 0 bases and J shed 1 base, with 9 bases lying between them. The CDR3 has 15 amino acids. The CDR3: CASSQEATGNTEAFF. CDR3 nucleotides: TGCGCCAGCAGCCAAGAGGCAACAGGGAACACTGAAGCTTTCTTT.

This clone has a single count. The chain links TRBV18 to TRBJ2-5; a weak D match, TRBD2 (5 bases). V lost 3 bases and J 5 bases, leaving 10 bases between the germline ends. Germline V gene lookup returns CDR1 KGHSH and CDR2 LQKENI. The CDR3 sequence is 13 residues long. The CDR3 nucleotides read TGTGCCAGCTCACCTCCGGGGATGGAGACCCAGTACTTC. Its translation: CASSPPGMETQYF.

The rearrangement uses TRBV7-2 and TRBJ2-4, with D possibly being TRBD2 (6 bases). Trimming took 2 bases from V and 0 from J, leaving 8 bases between them. CDR3 length equals 15 residues. Germline-derived CDR1 and CDR2 are SGHTA and FQGNSA. The CDR3 protein is CASSLWGGAKNIQYF. Here the CDR3 DNA reads TGTGCCAGCAGCTTATGGGGAGGAGCCAAAAACATTCAGTACTTC.

V gene TRBV18 combines with J gene TRBJ2-3, with a weak D call TRBD1 (6 bases). Trimming took 4 bases from V and 2 from J, leaving 7 bases between them. In germline, CDR1 is KGHSH, CDR2 LQKENI. This CDR3 has 13 residues. CDR3 sequence reads: CASSRDNTDTQYF. The CDR3 nucleotides are TGTGCCAGCTCACGGGACAACACAGATACGCAGTATTTT.

This chain joins TRBV5-6 and TRBJ1-4, with D possibly TRBD1 on 5 matching bases. The germline V and J ends were trimmed by 4 bases and 5 bases, with 15 bases remaining between them. The CDR3 is 15 residues long. The germline V gene has CDR1 SGHDT and CDR2 YYEEEE. As DNA, the CDR3 is TGTGCCAGCAGCCAGGGCCAGATTCGAAATGAAAAACTGTTTTTT. Its translation: CASSQGQIRNEKLFF.

The chain recombines TRBV4-3 with TRBJ2-2; tentative D call: TRBD1 (6 bases). The CDR3 consists of 16 residues. The V gene lost 4 bases and the J gene lost 0 bases, with 12 bases spanning the gap. Looked up from germline, CDR1 is LGHNA and CDR2 is YSLEER. CDR3: CASSPQQGANTGELFF. The CDR3 region has the DNA TGCGCCAGCAGCCCACAACAGGGAGCGAACACCGGGGAGCTGTTTTTT.

The gene calls are TRBV19 and TRBJ2-7, with 11 bases fitting TRBD1. Germline values: CDR1 LNHDA, CDR2 SQIVND (reference sequence). This CDR3 comprises 14 residues. V trimming: 5 bases; J trimming: 2 bases; junction bases outside the gene matches: 2. The CDR3 loop is CASSGGQGAYEQYF. In nucleotides, the CDR3 is TGTGCCAGTAGTGGGGGACAGGGGGCCTACGAGCAGTACTTC.

This CDR3 reads CASSAGQTANYEQYF. In DNA, the CDR3 is TGTGCCAGCAGCGCCGGACAGACAGCGAACTACGAGCAGTACTTC. The genes are TRBV9 and TRBJ2-7; possible D gene TRBD1, 6 bases. This CDR3 contains 15 residues. V was trimmed by 3 bases and J by 3 bases, leaving 16 bases between them. Germline V CDR1 and CDR2: SGDLS, YYNGEE.

The chain carries TRBV2 and TRBJ1-5; 8 bases are shared with TRBD1. The CDR3 has 15 residues. Trimming took 4 bases from V and 4 from J; bases not matched to a gene: 6. Germline values: CDR1 SNHLY, CDR2 FYNNEI. CDR3 nucleotides: TGTGCCAGCAGTGCGGGGACAGGACCAAATCAGCCCCAGCATTTT. It codes for CASSAGTGPNQPQHF.

The V and J genes are TRBV4-2 and TRBJ1-2; D may be TRBD1 (6 bases). The CDR3 length is 15 residues. Germline V gene sequence: CDR1 LGHNA, CDR2 YNFKEQ. The V end was cut by 6 bases, the J end by 8 bases, with 22 bases between. The CDR3 protein is CASSQISQGREGYTF. CDR3 DNA sequence: TGTGCCAGCAGTCAAATAAGCCAGGGGAGAGAAGGCTACACCTTC.

The CDR3 spells CASSTTGGWTEAFF. The CDR3 DNA is TGTGCCAGTAGTACCACAGGGGGTTGGACTGAAGCTTTCTTT. This chain links TRBV19 with TRBJ1-1; TRBD1 matches 8 bases. CDR3 length equals 14 residues. Germline-derived CDR1 and CDR2 are LNHDA and SQIVND (reference sequence). The J segment lost 5 bases and the V segment lost 4 bases, leaving 6 bases of the junction unmatched.

The genes are TRBV4-2 and TRBJ2-7, with 8 bases that match TRBD1. Looked up from germline, CDR1 is LGHNA and CDR2 is YNFKEQ. There are 21 residues in the CDR3. V dropped 1 base and J dropped 0; count of bases not matched to a gene: 20. The CDR3 protein is CASSQARDGRGRSWSSYEQYF. CDR3 coding DNA: TGTGCCAGCAGCCAAGCCCGGGATGGCAGGGGGCGGTCATGGAGCTCCTACGAGCAGTACTTC.

This clone has a handful of counts. The chain recombines TRBV3-1 (or the pseudogene TRBV3-2) with TRBJ1-2, with TRBD1 matching over 8 bases. The CDR3 is made up of 13 amino acids. In germline, CDR1 is LGHDT, CDR2 YNNKEL (reference sequence). The V gene end was trimmed by 1 base and the J gene end by 7 bases; junction bases not matched to a gene: 2. The CDR3 nucleotides are TGTGCCAGCAGCCAAGGACAGGGGCCTGGCTACACCTTC. Translating gives CASSQGQGPGYTF.

The chain has TRBV25-1 and TRBJ1-6; TRBD1 might be the D (5 bases). CDR1 MGHDK and CDR2 SYGVNS come from the germline V gene. The CDR3 is 16 amino acids. Trimming cost V 1 base and J 7 bases, with 14 bases left between them. CDR3 bases: TGTGCCAGCAGTGAATCCAGGGCAGGCAACAATTCACCCCTCCACTTT. Amino acids: CASSESRAGNNSPLHF.

V gene TRBV10-3 combines with J gene TRBJ1-1; 7 nucleotides align to TRBD1. After removal of 3 bases from V and 3 bases from J, the junction contained 4 bases not matched to a gene. The CDR3 spans 14 residues. Germline V CDR1 and CDR2: ENHRY, SYGVKD. The CDR3 here is CAISDPGTDTEAFF. The CDR3 DNA sequence: TGTGCCATCAGTGACCCCGGGACAGACACTGAAGCTTTCTTT.

The chain couples TRBV12-5 to TRBJ1-4, with a possible D match to TRBD1 (6 bases). The CDR3 totals 15 residues. Germline V lookup: CDR1 LGHNT, CDR2 FRNRAP. V gave up 3 bases and J gave up 8 bases, with 16 bases separating them. CDR3 loop: CASGFPGTPHEKLFF. CDR3 coding DNA: TGTGCTAGTGGTTTCCCCGGGACACCGCACGAAAAACTGTTTTTT.

As to this clone: The junction departs from the called germline gene at one end, perhaps through a read error. The chain recombines TRBV10-3 with TRBJ1-1; D perhaps matches TRBD1 (6 bases). Germline V lookup: CDR1 ENHRY, CDR2 SYGVKD. The CDR3 runs 13 residues. Here the CDR3 reads CATPTGGDTKAFF. The CDR3 DNA reads as TGTGCCACTCCCACGGGAGGGGACACTAAAGCTTTCTTT.

The chain recombines TRBV30 with TRBJ1-6; the D gene is possibly TRBD1 (6 bases). In germline, CDR1 is GTSNPN, CDR2 SVGIG (reference sequence). V was trimmed by 5 bases and J by 10 bases, leaving 12 bases between them. CDR3 length: 12 amino acids. The CDR3 spells CAWLDSWSPLHF. CDR3 nucleotide sequence: TGTGCCTGGCTGGACAGCTGGTCACCCCTCCACTTT.

J is TRBJ2-1 and V is TRBV6-2 or TRBV6-3; D is uncertain. CDR1 and CDR2 from the germline V gene are MNHEY and SVGEGT. CDR3 length equals 13 residues. V lost 5 bases and J 1 base, leaving 6 bases between the germline ends. CDR3 loop: CASSTRSYNEQFF. DNA for the CDR3: TGTGCCAGCAGTACTCGTTCCTACAATGAGCAGTTCTTC.

The rearrangement links TRBV5-6 to TRBJ2-5, with 12 bases matching TRBD2. Germline CDR1 is SGHDT and CDR2 is YYEEEE. V was pared by 4 bases and J by 1 base, with 8 bases of the junction left unmatched. This CDR3 region has 17 residues. This CDR3 reads CASSLATSGGFQETQYF. Written as DNA, the CDR3 is TGTGCCAGCAGCCTCGCGACTAGCGGGGGCTTCCAAGAGACCCAGTACTTC.

V usage is TRBV28 and J usage is TRBJ1-3; a weak D match, TRBD1 (5 bases). Germline V gives CDR1 MDHEN, CDR2 SYDVKM. V gave up 3 bases and J gave up 6 bases, with 6 bases separating them. The CDR3 length is 12 residues. CDR3 in amino acids: CASSFGQNTIYF. As DNA, the CDR3 is TGTGCCAGCAGTTTCGGACAAAACACCATATATTTT.

The V call is TRBV5-8, the J call TRBJ1-2; 11 bases agree with TRBD1. CDR1 is SGHTS and CDR2 is YDEGEE in the germline V gene. Trimming at V came to 4 bases and at J to 5 bases, leaving 7 bases not matched to a gene. This CDR3 has 15 amino acids. DNA of the CDR3: TGTGCCAGCAGCCCTCGGACAGGGGGCGCGTATGGCTACACCTTC. It yields the protein CASSPRTGGAYGYTF.

The chain uses TRBV4-2 and TRBJ2-3; 7 bases agree with TRBD2. J lost 2 bases, V lost 3 bases, and 14 bases had no gene match. Germline CDR1 and CDR2: LGHNA and YNFKEQ. The CDR3 loop spans 18 amino acids. The chain's CDR3 is CASSHLYSSGVTTDTQYF. CDR3 in DNA: TGTGCCAGCAGCCATCTCTATTCGAGCGGGGTAACCACAGATACGCAGTATTTT.

The rearrangement uses TRBV20-1 and TRBJ2-3; 10 bases map to TRBD2. This CDR3 comprises 15 residues. Germline CDR1 reads DFQATT; CDR2 reads SNEGSKA (reference sequence). V lost 3 bases and J lost 3; bases outside the gene matches: 6. CDR3 in DNA: TGCAGTGCTAGTGGGCTAGCGGGGGTGACAGATACGCAGTATTTT. Protein product: CSASGLAGVTDTQYF.

The chain couples TRBV7-8 to TRBJ1-1; D gene uncertain. CDR1 and CDR2 (germline): SGHVS, FQNEAQ. V gave up 3 bases and J gave up 4 bases, with 9 bases separating them. The CDR3 has 13 residues. CDR3 coding DNA: TGTGCCAGCAGCTTTCGAGTCGTCACTGAAGCTTTCTTT. Residues: CASSFRVVTEAFF.

J is TRBJ1-2 and V is TRBV6-1; 8 nucleotides agree with TRBD1. The CDR3 length is 16 residues. In germline, CDR1 is MNHNS, CDR2 SASEGT. After removal of 3 bases from V and 4 bases from J, the junction contained 10 bases not matched to a gene. The CDR3 DNA follows: TGTGCCAGCAGTGACCGACAGGGGTCCTATCTCTATGGCTACACCTTC. This sequence encodes CASSDRQGSYLYGYTF.

The chain links TRBV6-5 to TRBJ2-7, with D perhaps TRBD2 (6 bases). The CDR3 is made up of 15 amino acids. Trimming stripped 6 bases from V and 5 bases from J, with 20 bases between. Germline V CDR1 and CDR2: MNHEY, SVGAGI. The DNA for the CDR3 is TGTGCCAGCAGCAAATACAGGATAAGGGAGGACGAGCAGTACTTC. Translation gives CASSKYRIREDEQYF.

This chain links TRBV19 with TRBJ1-1; possible D gene TRBD1, 5 bases. This CDR3 has 13 residues. V was clipped by 5 bases and J by 5 bases, with 12 bases between them. Germline V lookup: CDR1 LNHDA, CDR2 SQIVND (reference sequence). The CDR3 DNA is TGTGCCAGTAGTTATAGGGGAGGGACTGAAGCTTTCTTT. Translating gives CASSYRGGTEAFF.

This clone was seen only a few times. The chain recombines TRBV9 with TRBJ1-3; 8 bases are shared with TRBD1. This CDR3 has 16 amino acids. The germline V gene has CDR1 SGDLS and CDR2 YYNGEE. The J segment lost 0 bases and the V segment lost 4 bases, leaving 6 bases of the junction unmatched. CDR3 protein: CASSTRDRSSGNTIYF. The CDR3 bases are TGTGCCAGCAGCACTCGGGACAGGAGCTCTGGAAACACCATATATTTT.

The chain combines TRBV14 with TRBJ2-5; tentatively, D is TRBD2 (5 bases). The germline CDR1 and CDR2 sequences are SGHDN and FVKESK. V gave up 0 bases and J gave up 1 base, with 9 bases separating them. The CDR3 covers 15 residues. The CDR3 here is CASSQETDFQETQYF. The CDR3, as DNA: TGTGCCAGCAGCCAAGAGACGGACTTCCAAGAGACCCAGTACTTC.